The rows below give T cell receptor beta chains drawn from one sample of a study of beta chain features in type 1 diabetes. TCRdb's copy holds only in-frame clones and misses some; the assay was immunoSEQ multiplex PCR. The top ten clones hold 0.94% of a sample with approximately 170,000 clones, 7.8% of them seen once. Sequences were obtained from central memory CD4+ T cells from blood. Receptors were obtained from a woman aged 40 to 50 with type 1 diabetes. Each CDR3 is given with its conserved first and last residue. Fields, in order: J gene, V gene, CDR3 protein.

J: TRBJ1-2
V: TRBV18
CDR3: CASSGQEANYGYTF

J: TRBJ2-2
V: TRBV5-1
CDR3: CASSLDGALTGELFF

J: TRBJ2-1
V: TRBV28
CDR3: CASGLAGASSYNEQFF

J: TRBJ1-5
V: TRBV2
CDR3: CASSGAVSGNQPQHF

J: TRBJ2-1
V: TRBV13
CDR3: CASSPEDYNEQFF

J: TRBJ2-7
V: TRBV28
CDR3: CASSPDTYEQYF

J: TRBJ2-7
V: TRBV7-2
CDR3: CASSFRLVGSSYEQYF

J: TRBJ2-7
V: TRBV10-3
CDR3: CAISLTGSYEQYF

J: TRBJ1-1
V: TRBV29-1
CDR3: CSVVEWARNTEAFF

J: TRBJ2-3
V: TRBV25-1
CDR3: CASSARGGTAGTDTQYF

J: TRBJ1-2
V: TRBV7-9
CDR3: CASSAGHLNWGYTF

J: TRBJ1-5
V: TRBV27
CDR3: CASSRTGGYSNQPQHF

J: TRBJ2-5
V: TRBV28
CDR3: CASSLRRQTQYF

J: TRBJ2-5
V: TRBV4-1
CDR3: CASSQEFGVGYPLQETQYF

J: TRBJ1-2
V: TRBV7-8
CDR3: CASSLAVRRDNGYTF

J: TRBJ2-5
V: TRBV28
CDR3: CAISGTPSRETQYF

J: TRBJ2-5
V: TRBV28
CDR3: CASSFSGALQETQYF

J: TRBJ2-7
V: TRBV9
CDR3: CASSVGLAGPSHEQYF

J: TRBJ1-2
V: TRBV7-9
CDR3: CASSVRSEGYTF

J: TRBJ2-7
V: TRBV2
CDR3: CASSEETGAEQYF

J: TRBJ2-3
V: TRBV30
CDR3: CAWSRVTDTQYF

J: TRBJ2-7
V: TRBV18
CDR3: CASSPAGVTYEQYF

J: TRBJ2-7
V: TRBV2
CDR3: CASSGQGYEQYF

J: TRBJ1-5
V: TRBV9
CDR3: CASSPEGDQNQPQHF

J: TRBJ2-3
V: TRBV5-4
CDR3: CASSYKAGESNTQYF

J: TRBJ2-2
V: TRBV4-3
CDR3: CASSQDEEAGELFF

J: TRBJ2-7
V: TRBV4-1
CDR3: CASSTRAAGDSYEQYF

J: TRBJ2-5
V: TRBV27
CDR3: CASSRTGASPRETQYF

J: TRBJ2-3
V: TRBV5-4
CDR3: CASSAGEDTQYF

J: TRBJ2-3
V: TRBV5-1
CDR3: CASRLAGDRSLTDTQYF

J: TRBJ1-2
V: TRBV30
CDR3: CAWRDPTGNYGYTF

J: TRBJ2-3
V: TRBV7-2
CDR3: CASSLPTSRLFSTDTQYF

J: TRBJ1-2
V: TRBV18
CDR3: CASSKRTGSNYGYTF

J: TRBJ2-5
V: TRBV19
CDR3: CASSVSQDRAKTQYF

J: TRBJ2-5
V: TRBV7-2
CDR3: CASSLAYGEETQYF

J: TRBJ2-1
V: TRBV7-2
CDR3: CASRSLAGGPYEQFF

J: TRBJ1-4
V: TRBV7-9
CDR3: CASSLPSARRIATNEKLFF

J: TRBJ2-5
V: TRBV7-2
CDR3: CASSLEWTQETQYF

J: TRBJ2-2
V: TRBV7-2
CDR3: CARRGNTGELFF

J: TRBJ2-6
V: TRBV7-8
CDR3: CASSSQGAQVANVLTF

J: TRBJ2-7
V: TRBV18
CDR3: CASFSGSPFYEQYF

J: TRBJ1-5
V: TRBV20-1
CDR3: CSAGGFQPQHF

J: TRBJ2-1
V: TRBV7-9
CDR3: CASRPGTSGYNEQFF

J: TRBJ2-5
V: TRBV7-2
CDR3: CASSLALAETQYF

J: TRBJ2-2
V: TRBV11-3
CDR3: CASSQGLVPTGELFF